This T cell receptor beta chain is drawn from a study of blood T cell repertoires in COVID-19. Study summary: The United States, Italy and Spain supplied acute and convalescent COVID-19 samples. Sample material is recorded as cDNA or gDNA derived from T cells, B-cell-depleted T cells, or PBMCs.

The CDR3 has 16 residues. The J segment lost 0 bases and the V segment lost 4 bases, leaving 8 bases of the junction unmatched. The germline gives CDR1 LGHDT, CDR2 YNNKEL (reference sequence). Original processing notes: Reference gene primer amplification in the assay estimated nucleated cell counts. The method was immunoSEQ multiplex PCR; TCRdb's version includes in-frame clones alone and lacks a portion of them. The DNA gave D and trimming, while V, J and clone size come from that table. The sample has around 100,000 clones, over 75% seen once. This clone showed up just once. J is TRBJ2-5 and V is TRBV3-1 (or the pseudogene TRBV3-2); 7 bases map to TRBD1. This receptor was obtained from a human donor with acute or convalescent COVID-19. The donor label of this sample is uncertain. Sequenced material: peripheral blood. CDR3 in DNA: TGTGCCAGCAGCCCGTCCTACAGGGGCAACCAAGAGACCCAGTACTTC. Its translation: CASSPSYRGNQETQYF.